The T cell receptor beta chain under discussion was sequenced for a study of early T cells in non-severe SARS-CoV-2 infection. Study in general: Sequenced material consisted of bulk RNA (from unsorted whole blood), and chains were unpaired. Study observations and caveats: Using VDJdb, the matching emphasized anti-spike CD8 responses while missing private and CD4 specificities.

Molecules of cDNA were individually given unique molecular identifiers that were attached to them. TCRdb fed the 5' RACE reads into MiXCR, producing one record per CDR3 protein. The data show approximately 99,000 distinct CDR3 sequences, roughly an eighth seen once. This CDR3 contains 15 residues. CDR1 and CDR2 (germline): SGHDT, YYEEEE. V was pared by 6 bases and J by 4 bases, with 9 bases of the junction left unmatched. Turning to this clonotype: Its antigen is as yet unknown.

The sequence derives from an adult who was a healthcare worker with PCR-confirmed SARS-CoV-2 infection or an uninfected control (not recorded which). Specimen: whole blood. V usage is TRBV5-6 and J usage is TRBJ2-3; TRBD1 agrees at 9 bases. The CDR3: CASNFRDRVSDTQYF. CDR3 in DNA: TGTGCCAGCAACTTCCGGGACAGGGTATCAGATACGCAGTATTTT. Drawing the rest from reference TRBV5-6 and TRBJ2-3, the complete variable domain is DAGVTQSPTHLIKTRGQQVTLRCSPKSGHDTVSWYQQALGQGPQFIFQYYEEEERQRGNFPDRFSGHQFPNYSSELNVNALLLGDSALYLCASNFRDRVSDTQYFGPGTRLTVL.